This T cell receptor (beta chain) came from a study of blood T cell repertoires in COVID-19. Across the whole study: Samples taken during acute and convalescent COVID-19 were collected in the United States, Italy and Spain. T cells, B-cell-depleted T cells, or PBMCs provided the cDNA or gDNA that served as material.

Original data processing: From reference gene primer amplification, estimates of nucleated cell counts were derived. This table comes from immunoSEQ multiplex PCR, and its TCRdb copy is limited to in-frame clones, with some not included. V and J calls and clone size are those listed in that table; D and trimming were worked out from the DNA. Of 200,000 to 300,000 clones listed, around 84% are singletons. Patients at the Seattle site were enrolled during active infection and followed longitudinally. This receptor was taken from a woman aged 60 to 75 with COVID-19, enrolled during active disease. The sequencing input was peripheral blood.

This CDR3 is CASSVWTGRDTEAFF. Here the CDR3 DNA reads TGTGCCAGCAGCGTATGGACAGGGAGAGACACTGAAGCTTTCTTT. The rearrangement links TRBV9 to TRBJ1-1, with TRBD1 identical over 8 bases. V shed 1 base, J shed 3 bases, and the junction held 5 bases outside the gene matches. This CDR3 has 15 residues. Per germline, CDR1 SGDLS and CDR2 YYNGEE.